One and the same sample provided the 4 T cell receptor beta chains below, sequenced in a study of CD8 T cells in ankylosing spondylitis. TCRdb passed the 5' RACE reads through MiXCR, listing each CDR3 protein once. Here the sample spans some 130,000 distinct CDR3 sequences, more than 5.5% being singletons. What was sequenced was blood, either unsorted or a sorted T cell fraction (not recorded which). Receptor source: a female donor with ankylosing spondylitis or in good health (not recorded which).

This clonotype was detected ten times or more. V and J are TRBV10-3 and TRBJ2-6; the D gene is possibly TRBD2 (5 bases). The CDR3 is 15 amino acids. The germline gives CDR1 ENHRY, CDR2 SYGVKD. The ends were cut back, 6 bases at V and 0 bases at J, with 9 bases in the middle. CDR3 coding DNA: TGTGCCATCAGCCGGGATTTCTCTGGGGCCAACGTCCTGACTTTC. It specifies CAISRDFSGANVLTF.

There are many counts of this clonotype. The V gene is TRBV6-1, the J gene TRBJ2-5; 10 bases align to TRBD2. The junction had 8 bases not matched to a gene; V was cut back by 0 bases and J by 10 bases. Germline CDR1 and CDR2: MNHNS and SASEGT. CDR3 length: 15 amino acids. The DNA for the CDR3 is TGTGCCAGCAGTGAAGCTAGCGGGGGGTCTTGGTACCAGTACTTC. It yields the protein CASSEASGGSWYQYF.

CDR3 residues: CASSPDGATEAFF. The CDR3 nucleotides are TGCGCCAGCAGCCCGGACGGGGCCACTGAAGCTTTCTTT. This sequence joins TRBV5-1 and TRBJ1-1; possible D gene TRBD1, 5 bases. Germline-derived CDR1 and CDR2 are SGHRS and YFSETQ. Trimming shortened V by 4 bases and J by 4 bases, and 11 bases separated the two germline ends. CDR3 length equals 13 residues.

This clonotype has ten or more counts. The V call is TRBV20-1, the J call TRBJ2-2; no clear D gene. CDR1 and CDR2 (germline): DFQATT, SNEGSKA (reference sequence). The CDR3 loop spans 12 amino acids. V lost 5 bases and J lost 6, with 10 bases in between. CDR3 in amino acids: CSASKSAGELFF. DNA for the CDR3: TGCAGTGCTTCGAAATCGGCCGGGGAGCTGTTTTTT.